A selection of T cell receptor beta chains follows, all from one sample in a study of control samples from healthy donors and cancer patients. The repertoire was sequenced with immunoSEQ multiplex PCR; TCRdb's copy has only in-frame clones and lacks some. The sample records 64,000 or so clones, 92% being singletons. The sample consisted of PBMCs. The receptor source for this set is a man aged 40-50 years with colorectal cancer. Each CDR3 is given with its conserved first and last residue. The order of the fields is V gene, D gene, clone size, J gene, CDR3 DNA, CDR3 protein. A D gene is named only where the DNA matches it firmly. Clone sizes are given selectively: once, few, many, or a class where the clone is expanded.

V gene: TRBV11-2; D gene: NA; clone size: NA; J gene: TRBJ1-4; CDR3 DNA: TGTGCCAGCAGCTCCCTCAGCGGTTCTGCACGGAAGCTGTTTTTT; CDR3 protein: CASSSLSGSARKLFF
V gene: TRBV27; D gene: NA; clone size: NA; J gene: TRBJ1-2; CDR3 DNA: TGTGCCAGCAGTACGCTAGGGGACGGACGAAGTTATGGCTACACCTTC; CDR3 protein: CASSTLGDGRSYGYTF
V gene: TRBV7-8; D gene: NA; clone size: NA; J gene: TRBJ2-1; CDR3 DNA: TGTGCCAGCAGCCCCACCTACAATGAGCAGTTCTTC; CDR3 protein: CASSPTYNEQFF
V gene: TRBV12-3/TRBV12-4; D gene: NA; clone size: NA; J gene: TRBJ1-5; CDR3 DNA: TGTGCCAGCAGTTTTAGGGCGAATCAGCCCCAGCATTTT; CDR3 protein: CASSFRANQPQHF
V gene: TRBV10-1; D gene: NA; clone size: NA; J gene: TRBJ1-1; CDR3 DNA: TGCGCCAGCAGTGGGATAAGCATGAACACTGAAGCTTTCTTT; CDR3 protein: CASSGISMNTEAFF
V gene: TRBV7-2; D gene: NA; clone size: NA; J gene: TRBJ2-3; CDR3 DNA: TGTGCCAGCAGCTTAGATGGGAGCACAACGACGCAGTATTTT; CDR3 protein: CASSLDGSTTTQYF
V gene: TRBV5-1; D gene: TRBD1; clone size: NA; J gene: TRBJ2-5; CDR3 DNA: TGCGCCAGCGGAATAATCGCAGGGGGCCAAGAGACCCAGTACTTC; CDR3 protein: CASGIIAGGQETQYF
V gene: TRBV13; D gene: TRBD1; clone size: few; J gene: TRBJ1-2; CDR3 DNA: TGTGCCAGCAGCACGAGACAGGGGGCGGTAGACGGCTACACCTTC; CDR3 protein: CASSTRQGAVDGYTF
V gene: TRBV5-4; D gene: TRBD1; clone size: NA; J gene: TRBJ2-7; CDR3 DNA: TGTGCCAGCAGCCTTGCCTCAGGGGGACGGACGGCTAGTGGGCAGTACTTC; CDR3 protein: CASSLASGGRTASGQYF
V gene: TRBV18; D gene: TRBD1; clone size: NA; J gene: TRBJ2-7; CDR3 DNA: TGTGCCAGCACCGGACAGGGCTTCTACGAGCAGTACTTC; CDR3 protein: CASTGQGFYEQYF
V gene: TRBV5-1; D gene: NA; clone size: NA; J gene: TRBJ2-7; CDR3 DNA: TGCGCCAGCAGCTTGGCTTGGGACGGAAACTACGAGCAGTACTTC; CDR3 protein: CASSLAWDGNYEQYF
V gene: TRBV29-1; D gene: NA; clone size: NA; J gene: TRBJ2-3; CDR3 DNA: TGCAGCGTTGTAGGGGGAGGGGGCACAGATACGCAGTATTTT; CDR3 protein: CSVVGGGGTDTQYF
V gene: TRBV3-1/TRBV3-2; D gene: NA; clone size: NA; J gene: TRBJ2-7; CDR3 DNA: TGTGCCAGCAGCCAAGACGCCCTACTCTCCTACGAGCAGTACTTC; CDR3 protein: CASSQDALLSYEQYF
V gene: TRBV6-5; D gene: NA; clone size: once; J gene: TRBJ2-1; CDR3 DNA: TGTGCCGCAGGGACCTCCTACAATGAGCAGTTCTTC; CDR3 protein: CAAGTSYNEQFF
V gene: TRBV7-2; D gene: TRBD2; clone size: few; J gene: TRBJ2-7; CDR3 DNA: TGTGCCAGCAGCCCCCAAAGCGGGGCCTACGAGCAGTACTTC; CDR3 protein: CASSPQSGAYEQYF
V gene: TRBV27; D gene: NA; clone size: NA; J gene: TRBJ2-1; CDR3 DNA: TGTGCCAGCAGTAAGCCGGGACCCCGAGACCTGAGCTCCTACAATGAGCAGTTCTTC; CDR3 protein: CASSKPGPRDLSSYNEQFF
V gene: TRBV19; D gene: NA; clone size: NA; J gene: TRBJ2-1; CDR3 DNA: TGTGCCATCCTTAGCGGAAAAAACAATGAGCAGTTCTTC; CDR3 protein: CAILSGKNNEQFF
V gene: TRBV5-1; D gene: TRBD1; clone size: NA; J gene: TRBJ1-4; CDR3 DNA: TGCGCCAGCAGCCCCGGACAGGAGGGGGAAAAACTGTTTTTT; CDR3 protein: CASSPGQEGEKLFF
V gene: TRBV12-3/TRBV12-4; D gene: NA; clone size: few; J gene: TRBJ1-1; CDR3 DNA: TGTGCCAGCAGCGCCCGGGGAAGCACTGAAGCTTTCTTT; CDR3 protein: CASSARGSTEAFF
V gene: TRBV10-2; D gene: NA; clone size: NA; J gene: TRBJ1-1; CDR3 DNA: TGCGCCAGCATTGGCCTGGGGGGCCGAAACACTGAAGCTTTCTTT; CDR3 protein: CASIGLGGRNTEAFF
V gene: TRBV7-3; D gene: NA; clone size: NA; J gene: TRBJ1-6; CDR3 DNA: TGTGCCAGCAGCTTCCAGAATTCACCCCTCCACTTT; CDR3 protein: CASSFQNSPLHF
V gene: TRBV19; D gene: TRBD1; clone size: NA; J gene: TRBJ1-5; CDR3 DNA: TGTGCCAGTAGTATGTACAGGGGAGGCAATCAGCCCCAGCATTTT; CDR3 protein: CASSMYRGGNQPQHF
V gene: TRBV6-2/TRBV6-3; D gene: NA; clone size: NA; J gene: TRBJ2-2; CDR3 DNA: TGTGCCAGCAGTTGGATGGCAGTATTAAACACCGGGGAGCTGTTTTTT; CDR3 protein: CASSWMAVLNTGELFF
V gene: TRBV12-3/TRBV12-4; D gene: NA; clone size: NA; J gene: TRBJ2-1; CDR3 DNA: TGTGCCAGCAGCATTATGTCCTACAATGAGCAGTTCTTC; CDR3 protein: CASSIMSYNEQFF
V gene: TRBV6-6; D gene: NA; clone size: NA; J gene: TRBJ1-5; CDR3 DNA: TGTGCCAGCAGTTACTCCGGGAGTTATAGCAATCAGCCCCAGCATTTT; CDR3 protein: CASSYSGSYSNQPQHF
V gene: TRBV4-2; D gene: TRBD2; clone size: NA; J gene: TRBJ2-1; CDR3 DNA: TGTGCCAGCAGCCCCCGGACTAGCGGGGGGTTCAGTGAGCAGTTCTTC; CDR3 protein: CASSPRTSGGFSEQFF
V gene: TRBV18; D gene: TRBD1; clone size: NA; J gene: TRBJ2-7; CDR3 DNA: TGTGCCAGCTCACCGACAGGGGACGAGCAGTACTTC; CDR3 protein: CASSPTGDEQYF
V gene: TRBV5-1; D gene: NA; clone size: NA; J gene: TRBJ1-2; CDR3 DNA: TGCGCCAGCAGCTTAGGTGCTAACTATGGCTACACCTTC; CDR3 protein: CASSLGANYGYTF
V gene: TRBV6-1; D gene: NA; clone size: NA; J gene: TRBJ2-5; CDR3 DNA: TGTGCCAGCAGTGAGGTTCAAGGGGGTGCCGGGGAGACCCAGTACTTC; CDR3 protein: CASSEVQGGAGETQYF